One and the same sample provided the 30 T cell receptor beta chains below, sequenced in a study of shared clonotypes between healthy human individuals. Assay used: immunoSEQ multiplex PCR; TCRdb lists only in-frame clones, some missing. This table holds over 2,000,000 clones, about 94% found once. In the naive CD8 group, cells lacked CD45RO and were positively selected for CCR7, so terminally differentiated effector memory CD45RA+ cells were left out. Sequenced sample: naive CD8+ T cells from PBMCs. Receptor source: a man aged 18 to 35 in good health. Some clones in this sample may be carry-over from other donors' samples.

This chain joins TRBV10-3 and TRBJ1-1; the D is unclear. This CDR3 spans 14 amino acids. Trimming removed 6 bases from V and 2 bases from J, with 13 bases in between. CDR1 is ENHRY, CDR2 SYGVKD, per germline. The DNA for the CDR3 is TGTGCCATCAGGGGCCTTTACGGCAACACTGAAGCTTTCTTT. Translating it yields CAIRGLYGNTEAFF.

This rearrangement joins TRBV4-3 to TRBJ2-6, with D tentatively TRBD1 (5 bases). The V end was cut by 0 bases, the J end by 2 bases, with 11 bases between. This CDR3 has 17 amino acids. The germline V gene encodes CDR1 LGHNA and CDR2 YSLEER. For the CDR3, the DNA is TGCGCCAGCAGCCAAGATGCCAGGGTGGCTGGGGCCAACGTCCTGACTTTC. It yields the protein CASSQDARVAGANVLTF.

The CDR3 reads CAISGTGNEQFF. For the CDR3, the DNA is TGTGCCATCAGCGGGACTGGGAATGAGCAGTTCTTC. This chain links TRBV10-3 with TRBJ2-1, with D maybe TRBD2 (6 bases). Trimming stripped 6 bases from V and 7 bases from J, with 10 bases between. This CDR3 is built from 12 residues. Germline values: CDR1 ENHRY, CDR2 SYGVKD.

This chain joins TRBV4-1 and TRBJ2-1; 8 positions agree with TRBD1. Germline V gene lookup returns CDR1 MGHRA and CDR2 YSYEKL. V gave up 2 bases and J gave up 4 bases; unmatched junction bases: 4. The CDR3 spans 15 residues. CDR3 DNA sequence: TGCGCCAGCAGCCAATCGGGACAGGTATACAATGAGCAGTTCTTC. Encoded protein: CASSQSGQVYNEQFF.

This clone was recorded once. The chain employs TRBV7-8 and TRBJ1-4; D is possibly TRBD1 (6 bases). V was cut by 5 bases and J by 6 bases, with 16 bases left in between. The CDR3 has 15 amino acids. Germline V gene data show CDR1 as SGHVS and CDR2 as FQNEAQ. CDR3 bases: TGTGCCAGCAGCAAAAGGGGGAACTTGGATGAAAAACTGTTTTTT. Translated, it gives CASSKRGNLDEKLFF.

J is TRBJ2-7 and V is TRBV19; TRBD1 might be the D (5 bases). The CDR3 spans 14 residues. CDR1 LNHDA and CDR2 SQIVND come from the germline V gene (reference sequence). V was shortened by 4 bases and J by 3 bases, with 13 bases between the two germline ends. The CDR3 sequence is CASSNRFVDYEQYF. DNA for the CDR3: TGTGCCAGTAGTAACAGGTTCGTGGACTACGAGCAGTACTTC.

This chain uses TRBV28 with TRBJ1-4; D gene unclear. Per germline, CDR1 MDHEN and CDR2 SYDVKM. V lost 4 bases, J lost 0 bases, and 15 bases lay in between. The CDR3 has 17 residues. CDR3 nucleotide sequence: TGTGCCAGCAGTTCATACTCGGGCGGCACAACTAATGAAAAACTGTTTTTT. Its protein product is CASSSYSGGTTNEKLFF.

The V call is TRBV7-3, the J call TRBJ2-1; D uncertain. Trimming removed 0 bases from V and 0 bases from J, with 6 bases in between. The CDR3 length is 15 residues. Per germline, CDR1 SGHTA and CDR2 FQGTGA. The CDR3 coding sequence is TGTGCCAGCAGCTTAACTTTCAACTCCTACAATGAGCAGTTCTTC. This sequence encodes CASSLTFNSYNEQFF.

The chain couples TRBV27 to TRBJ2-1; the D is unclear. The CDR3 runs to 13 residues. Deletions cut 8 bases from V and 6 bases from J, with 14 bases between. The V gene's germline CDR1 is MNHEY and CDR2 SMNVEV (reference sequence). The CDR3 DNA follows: TGTGCCAGCGGTACCCGACCGCCCAATGAGCAGTTCTTC. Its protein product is CASGTRPPNEQFF.

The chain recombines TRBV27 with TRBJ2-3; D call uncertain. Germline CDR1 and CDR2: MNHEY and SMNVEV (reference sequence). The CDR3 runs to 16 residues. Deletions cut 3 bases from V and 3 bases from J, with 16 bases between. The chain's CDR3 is CASSFRWPIGTDTQYF. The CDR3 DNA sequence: TGTGCCAGCAGTTTCCGGTGGCCGATTGGGACAGATACGCAGTATTTT.

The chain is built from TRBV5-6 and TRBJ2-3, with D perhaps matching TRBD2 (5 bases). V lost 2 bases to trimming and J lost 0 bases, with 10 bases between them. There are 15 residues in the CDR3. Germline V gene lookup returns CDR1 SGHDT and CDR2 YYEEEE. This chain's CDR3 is CASSLQRLSTDTQYF. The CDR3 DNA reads TGTGCCAGCAGCTTACAGCGGTTAAGCACAGATACGCAGTATTTT.

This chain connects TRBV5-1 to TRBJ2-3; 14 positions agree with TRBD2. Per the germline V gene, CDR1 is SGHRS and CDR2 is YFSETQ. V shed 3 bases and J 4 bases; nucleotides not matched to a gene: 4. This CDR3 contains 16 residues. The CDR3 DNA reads TGCGCCAGCAGCTGGGGACTAGCGGGAGAGGCAGATACGCAGTATTTT. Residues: CASSWGLAGEADTQYF. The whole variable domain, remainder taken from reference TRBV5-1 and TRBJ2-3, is KAGVTQTPRYLIKTRGQQVTLSCSPISGHRSVSWYQQTPGQGLQFLFEYFSETQRNKGNFPGRFSGRQFSNSRSEMNVSTLELGDSALYLCASSWGLAGEADTQYFGPGTRLTVL.

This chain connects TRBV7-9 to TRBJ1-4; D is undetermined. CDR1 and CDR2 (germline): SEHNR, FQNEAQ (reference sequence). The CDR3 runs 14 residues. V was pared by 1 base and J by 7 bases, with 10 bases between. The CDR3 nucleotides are TGTGCCAGCAGCTTAGTGGGCCCTTTTGAAAAACTGTTTTTT. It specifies CASSLVGPFEKLFF.

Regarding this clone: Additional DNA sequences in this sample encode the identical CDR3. The CDR3 sequence is CASSVGGGRTDTQYF. DNA of the CDR3: TGTGCCAGCAGCGTAGGTGGTGGGCGCACAGATACGCAGTATTTT. The chain combines TRBV9 with TRBJ2-3; D call uncertain. V lost 0 bases and J lost 1, with 9 bases in between. Per the germline V gene, CDR1 is SGDLS and CDR2 is YYNGEE. The CDR3 length is 15 residues.

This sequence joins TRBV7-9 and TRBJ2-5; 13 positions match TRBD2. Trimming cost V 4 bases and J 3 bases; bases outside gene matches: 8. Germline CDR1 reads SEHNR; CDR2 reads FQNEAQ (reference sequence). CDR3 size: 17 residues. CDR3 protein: CASSSRLAGGLKETQYF. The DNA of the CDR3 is TGTGCCAGCAGCTCGAGACTAGCGGGAGGCCTCAAAGAGACCCAGTACTTC.

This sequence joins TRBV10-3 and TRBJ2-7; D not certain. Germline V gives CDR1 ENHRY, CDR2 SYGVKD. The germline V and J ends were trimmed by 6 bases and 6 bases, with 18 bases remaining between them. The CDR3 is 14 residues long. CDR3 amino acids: CAIRGSLISPEQYF. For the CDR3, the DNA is TGTGCCATCAGAGGCTCCCTAATCTCACCCGAGCAGTACTTC.

CDR3 amino acids: CASSQDRTEGLRKAFF. The CDR3 bases are TGCGCCAGCAGCCAAGATCGGACAGAGGGACTCCGGAAAGCTTTCTTT. The chain combines TRBV4-3 with TRBJ1-1; D is possibly TRBD1 (6 bases). Germline CDR1 LGHNA, CDR2 YSLEER. The germline V and J ends were trimmed by 0 bases and 9 bases, with 20 bases remaining between them. This CDR3 is built from 16 residues.

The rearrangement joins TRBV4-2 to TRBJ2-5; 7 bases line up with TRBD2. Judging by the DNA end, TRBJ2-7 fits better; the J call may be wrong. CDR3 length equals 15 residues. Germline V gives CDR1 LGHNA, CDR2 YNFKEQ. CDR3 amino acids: CASSTGLVSTYEQYF. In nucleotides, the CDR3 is TGTGCCAGCAGCACTGGACTAGTCTCAACCTACGAGCAGTACTTC.

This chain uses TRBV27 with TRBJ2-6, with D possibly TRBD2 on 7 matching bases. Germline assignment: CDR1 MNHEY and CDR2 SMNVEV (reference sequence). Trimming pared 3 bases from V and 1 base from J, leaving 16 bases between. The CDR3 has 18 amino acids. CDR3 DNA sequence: TGTGCCAGCAGTTTTTACGGGGGGCCTGCTTCTGGGGCCAACGTCCTGACTTTC. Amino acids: CASSFYGGPASGANVLTF. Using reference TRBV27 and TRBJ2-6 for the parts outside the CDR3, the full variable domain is EAQVTQNPRYLITVTGKKLTVTCSQNMNHEYMSWYRQDPGLGLRQIYYSMNVEVTDKGDVPEGYKVSRKEKRNFPLILESPSPNQTSLYFCASSFYGGPASGANVLTFGAGSRLTVL.

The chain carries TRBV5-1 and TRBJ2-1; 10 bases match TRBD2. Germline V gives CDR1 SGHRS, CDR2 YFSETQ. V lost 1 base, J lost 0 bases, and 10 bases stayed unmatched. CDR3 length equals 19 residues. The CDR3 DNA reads TGCGCCAGCAGCTTGTTCCTCCTAGCGGGAGTGGTCTCCTACAATGAGCAGTTCTTC. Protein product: CASSLFLLAGVVSYNEQFF.

The CDR3: CATSTHRYNEQFF. CDR3 sequence (DNA): TGTGCCACCAGTACGCACAGGTACAATGAGCAGTTCTTC. V is TRBV15 and J is TRBJ2-1; the D gene is possibly TRBD1 (5 bases). Germline CDR1 is LNHNV and CDR2 is YYDKDF (reference sequence). The CDR3 totals 13 residues. V lost 6 bases and J 4 bases, leaving 10 bases between the germline ends.

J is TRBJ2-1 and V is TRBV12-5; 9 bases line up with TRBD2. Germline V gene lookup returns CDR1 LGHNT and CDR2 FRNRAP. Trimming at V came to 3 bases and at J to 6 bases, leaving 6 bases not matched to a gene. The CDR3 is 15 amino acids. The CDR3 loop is CASGFGGRAVNEQFF. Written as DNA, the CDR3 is TGTGCTAGTGGTTTTGGCGGGAGGGCCGTCAATGAGCAGTTCTTC.

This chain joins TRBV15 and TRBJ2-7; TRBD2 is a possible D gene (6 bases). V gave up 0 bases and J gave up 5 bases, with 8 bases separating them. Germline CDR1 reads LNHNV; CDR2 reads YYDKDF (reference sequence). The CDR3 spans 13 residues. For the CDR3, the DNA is TGTGCCACCAGCAGAGATCGGACTAACGAGCAGTACTTC. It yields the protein CATSRDRTNEQYF.

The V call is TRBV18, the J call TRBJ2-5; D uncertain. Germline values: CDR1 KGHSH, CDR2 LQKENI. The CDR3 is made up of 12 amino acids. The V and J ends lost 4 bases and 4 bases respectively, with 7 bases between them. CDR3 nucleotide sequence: TGTGCCAGCTCACAGGACCGAGAGACCCAGTACTTC. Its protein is CASSQDRETQYF.

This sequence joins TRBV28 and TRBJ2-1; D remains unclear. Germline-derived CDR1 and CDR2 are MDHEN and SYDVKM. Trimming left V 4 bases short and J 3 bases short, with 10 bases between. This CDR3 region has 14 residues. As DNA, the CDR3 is TGTGCCAGCAGTTCGCCCTTCGGCTACAATGAGCAGTTCTTC. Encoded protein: CASSSPFGYNEQFF.

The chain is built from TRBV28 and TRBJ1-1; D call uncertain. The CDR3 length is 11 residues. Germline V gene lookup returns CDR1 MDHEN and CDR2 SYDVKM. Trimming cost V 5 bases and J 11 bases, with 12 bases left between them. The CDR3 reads CASSPRVGAFF. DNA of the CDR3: TGTGCCAGCAGTCCAAGGGTTGGTGCTTTCTTT.

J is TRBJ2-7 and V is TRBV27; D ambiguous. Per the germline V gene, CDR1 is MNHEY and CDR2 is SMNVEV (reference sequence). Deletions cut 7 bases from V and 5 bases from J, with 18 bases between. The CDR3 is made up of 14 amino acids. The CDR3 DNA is TGTGCCAGCAAGGAATCTCACCCCGTGGACGAGCAGTACTTC. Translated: CASKESHPVDEQYF.

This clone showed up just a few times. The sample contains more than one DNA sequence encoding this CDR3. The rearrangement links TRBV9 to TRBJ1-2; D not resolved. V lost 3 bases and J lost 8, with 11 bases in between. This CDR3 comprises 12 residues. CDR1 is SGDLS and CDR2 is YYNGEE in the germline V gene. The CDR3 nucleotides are TGTGCCAGCAGCGGATCGGGAGTAGGCTACACCTTC. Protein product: CASSGSGVGYTF.

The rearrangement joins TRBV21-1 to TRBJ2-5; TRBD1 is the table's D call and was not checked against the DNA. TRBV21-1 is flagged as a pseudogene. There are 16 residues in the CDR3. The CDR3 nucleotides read TGTGCCAGCAGCAAAGAAACAGGGGCGAACCAAGAGACCCAGTACTTC. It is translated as CASSKETGANQETQYF.

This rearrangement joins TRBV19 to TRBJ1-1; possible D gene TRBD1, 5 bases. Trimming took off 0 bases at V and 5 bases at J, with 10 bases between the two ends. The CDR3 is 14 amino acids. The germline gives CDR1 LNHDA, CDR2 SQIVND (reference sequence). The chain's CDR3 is CASSIEQGRTEAFF. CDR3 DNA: TGTGCCAGTAGTATAGAGCAGGGAAGAACTGAAGCTTTCTTT. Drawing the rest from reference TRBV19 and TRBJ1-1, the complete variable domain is DGGITQSPKYLFRKEGQNVTLSCEQNLNHDAMYWYRQDPGQGLRLIYYSQIVNDFQKGDIAEGYSVSREKKESFPLTVTSAQKNPTAFYLCASSIEQGRTEAFFGQGTRLTVV.